This passage covers 27 T cell receptor beta chains from one sample sequenced in a study of pediatric ulcerative colitis. Measured with immunoSEQ multiplex PCR; TCRdb has only the in-frame clones, and not every one. In the table there are tens of thousands of clones, roughly 70% of which are singletons. Rectal tissue came from one to two pinch biopsies taken at colonoscopy. The sample consisted of gut tissue. The source of these receptors is a boy younger than 18 with severe ulcerative colitis.

V usage is TRBV18 and J usage is TRBJ2-1; no reliable D call. Germline V gives CDR1 KGHSH, CDR2 LQKENI. V lost 0 bases and J lost 2, with 11 bases in between. The CDR3 covers 16 residues. CDR3 amino acids: CASSPPPVNTYNEQFF. The DNA of the CDR3 is TGTGCCAGCTCACCACCTCCGGTGAATACCTACAATGAGCAGTTCTTC.

The chain is built from TRBV6-4 and TRBJ1-1; 7 nucleotides align to TRBD1. The CDR3 contains 15 residues. Germline CDR1 MRHNA, CDR2 SNTAGT. The V gene end was trimmed by 2 bases and the J gene end by 3 bases; junction bases not matched to a gene: 6. The DNA of the CDR3 is TGTGCCAGCAGTGACCTTACGACAGGGCACACTGAAGCTTTCTTT. Translation gives CASSDLTTGHTEAFF.

This clone showed up just once. The chain uses TRBV11-2 and TRBJ2-7, with D perhaps being TRBD1 or TRBD2 (5 bases each). The CDR3 contains 14 residues. Germline CDR1 SGHAT, CDR2 FQNNGV. The V and J ends lost 3 bases and 0 bases respectively, with 9 bases between them. The DNA of the CDR3 is TGTGCCAGCAGCTTGGGACCGCGCTCCTACGAGCAGTACTTC. Translated, it gives CASSLGPRSYEQYF.

The V and J genes are TRBV2 and TRBJ1-1, with D uncertain. This CDR3 has 13 amino acids. Germline values: CDR1 SNHLY, CDR2 FYNNEI. The V and J ends lost 5 bases and 1 base respectively, with 8 bases between them. DNA for the CDR3: TGTGCCAGCAGTTTTGGTAGGAACACTGAAGCTTTCTTT. Protein sequence: CASSFGRNTEAFF. The complete variable domain, with remaining parts taken from reference TRBV2 and TRBJ1-1, reads EPEVTQTPSHQVTQMGQEVILRCVPISNHLYFYWYRQILGQKVEFLVSFYNNEISEKSEIFDDQFSVERPDGSNFTLKIRSTKLEDSAMYFCASSFGRNTEAFFGQGTRLTVV.

This clone has just a few counts. V gene TRBV10-3 combines with J gene TRBJ2-7; possibly TRBD1 or TRBD2 for D (6 bases each). The CDR3 spans 13 residues. The V gene's germline CDR1 is ENHRY and CDR2 SYGVKD. V was trimmed by 10 bases and J by 4 bases, leaving 17 bases between them. The CDR3 sequence is CATRGWGEYEQYF. The CDR3 region has the DNA TGTGCCACCAGGGGCTGGGGGGAGTACGAGCAGTACTTC.

The chain employs TRBV7-7 and TRBJ2-5; D remains unclear. Germline loops: CDR1 SSHAT, CDR2 FNYEAQ (reference sequence). Trimming shortened V by 5 bases and J by 10 bases, and 23 bases separated the two germline ends. The CDR3 runs to 15 residues. CDR3 sequence reads: CASSPSPGAYDGQYF. CDR3 sequence (DNA): TGTGCCAGCAGCCCCTCCCCCGGAGCCTATGATGGCCAGTACTTC.

V gene TRBV11-2 combines with J gene TRBJ1-2; perhaps TRBD1 as D (5 bases). From germline, CDR1 is SGHAT and CDR2 FQNNGV. V shed 1 base and J shed 7 bases, with 13 bases lying between them. The length of the CDR3 is 14 residues. The chain's CDR3 is CASSLVGTALGYTF. The DNA of the CDR3 is TGTGCCAGCAGCTTAGTCGGGACGGCCCTTGGCTACACCTTC.

The chain combines TRBV5-1 with TRBJ1-3; tentatively, D is TRBD1 (5 bases). V lost 0 bases and J lost 4, with 11 bases in between. The germline V gene has CDR1 SGHRS and CDR2 YFSETQ. The CDR3 is made up of 15 amino acids. The CDR3 region has the DNA TGCGCCAGCAGCTTGGAAGGGGTCCAAGGAAACACCATATATTTT. Its protein product is CASSLEGVQGNTIYF.

V is TRBV4-1 and J is TRBJ2-2; the D is unclear. V dropped 4 bases and J dropped 0 bases, with 18 bases sitting between them. Germline V gives CDR1 MGHRA, CDR2 YSYEKL. This CDR3 has 18 amino acids. The CDR3 DNA reads TGCGCCAGCAGCCCCCAAGACGGATTAATCGCGAACACCGGGGAGCTGTTTTTT. It yields the protein CASSPQDGLIANTGELFF.

The chain employs TRBV19 and TRBJ1-1; D may be TRBD1 (5 bases). V lost 1 base to trimming and J lost 1 base, with 16 bases between them. The germline V gene encodes CDR1 LNHDA and CDR2 SQIVND (reference sequence). The CDR3 extends over 17 amino acids. CDR3 region: CASSIVGAARANTEAFF. CDR3 in DNA: TGTGCCAGTAGTATAGTCGGGGCAGCCCGGGCGAACACTGAAGCTTTCTTT.

The V gene is TRBV5-1, the J gene TRBJ1-5, with unresolved D. Germline V gives CDR1 SGHRS, CDR2 YFSETQ. The V and J ends lost 5 bases and 3 bases respectively, with 9 bases between them. CDR3 length: 13 residues. DNA for the CDR3: TGCGCCAGCAGATTAGAAGACAATCAGCCCCAGCATTTT. This gives the protein CASRLEDNQPQHF. Combining the CDR3 with reference TRBV5-1 and TRBJ1-5 gives the whole variable domain KAGVTQTPRYLIKTRGQQVTLSCSPISGHRSVSWYQQTPGQGLQFLFEYFSETQRNKGNFPGRFSGRQFSNSRSEMNVSTLELGDSALYLCASRLEDNQPQHFGDGTRLSIL.

This clone was counted a few times. This chain connects TRBV6-1 to TRBJ1-2, with D unclear. This CDR3 has 14 amino acids. V was clipped by 2 bases and J by 3 bases, with 10 bases between them. Germline-derived CDR1 and CDR2 are MNHNS and SASEGT. The CDR3 coding sequence is TGTGCCAGCAGTGAACTCGCAGCAGACTATGGCTACACCTTC. This gives the protein CASSELAADYGYTF.

The chain has TRBV10-3 and TRBJ1-3; tentative D call: TRBD1 (6 bases). Germline V gene sequence: CDR1 ENHRY, CDR2 SYGVKD. The V end was cut by 6 bases, the J end by 5 bases, with 8 bases between. This CDR3 has 12 residues. The CDR3 DNA sequence: TGTGCCATCAGGGGGACACGAAACACCATATATTTT. It specifies CAIRGTRNTIYF.

The V call is TRBV4-2, the J call TRBJ1-1, with no clear D. The V gene lost 1 base and the J gene lost 1 base, with 4 bases spanning the gap. The CDR3 has 13 residues. CDR1 is LGHNA and CDR2 is YNFKEQ in the germline V gene. CDR3 coding DNA: TGTGCCAGCAGCCAAGTACAGAACACTGAAGCTTTCTTT. Encoded protein: CASSQVQNTEAFF.

The V and J genes are TRBV14 and TRBJ1-2; a weak D match, TRBD1 (6 bases). The V gene lost 1 base and the J gene lost 7 bases, with 10 bases spanning the gap. Per the germline V gene, CDR1 is SGHDN and CDR2 is FVKESK. The CDR3 spans 13 residues. The CDR3 DNA reads TGTGCCAGCAGCCAAGCCAGGGGCATTGGCTACACCTTC. It translates to CASSQARGIGYTF.

This chain uses TRBV27 with TRBJ2-1; D is perhaps TRBD2 (5 bases). V lost 6 bases and J lost 2, with 17 bases in between. Germline V gene lookup returns CDR1 MNHEY and CDR2 SMNVEV (reference sequence). The CDR3 loop spans 16 amino acids. The DNA for the CDR3 is TGTGCCAGCAGAATATCGGACTCCTCCGCCTACAATGAGCAGTTCTTC. It codes for CASRISDSSAYNEQFF.

About this clone: This CDR3 fails to terminate in the conserved phenylalanine or tryptophan, so it likely reflects a read error. The gene calls are TRBV2 and TRBJ1-6, with D tentatively TRBD1 (5 bases). Germline assignment: CDR1 SNHLY and CDR2 FYNNEI. Trimming stripped 3 bases from V and 8 bases from J, with 14 bases between. This CDR3 comprises 15 residues. CDR3: CASSEQGVPHSPLHL. The CDR3 coding sequence is TGTGCCAGCAGTGAGCAGGGAGTCCCCCATTCACCCCTCCACCTT.

The V call is TRBV10-3, the J call TRBJ2-7; the match to TRBD1 covers 10 bases. This CDR3 is built from 18 residues. The germline V gene encodes CDR1 ENHRY and CDR2 SYGVKD. V shed 4 bases and J 3 bases; nucleotides not matched to a gene: 15. CDR3 sequence (DNA): TGTGCCATCAGTGGAGGTCTGAGAGGGACAGGGGAAATCTACGAGCAGTACTTC. Protein sequence: CAISGGLRGTGEIYEQYF.

The rearrangement uses TRBV27 and TRBJ1-5; D is ambiguous. Germline lookup yields CDR1 MNHEY and CDR2 SMNVEV (reference sequence). V lost 0 bases and J 9 bases, leaving 15 bases between the germline ends. CDR3 length: 15 amino acids. The CDR3 DNA follows: TGTGCCAGCAGTTTATCATTTACAGAGTTTTGGCCCCAGCATTTT. Amino acids: CASSLSFTEFWPQHF.

V gene TRBV5-1 combines with J gene TRBJ2-5, with 9 bases matching TRBD1. There are 14 residues in the CDR3. The trim removed 2 bases at V and 5 bases at J, leaving 4 bases unmatched. The germline CDR1 and CDR2 sequences are SGHRS and YFSETQ. CDR3 loop: CASSLGTGRETQYF. The CDR3 DNA reads TGCGCCAGCAGCTTAGGGACAGGGCGGGAGACCCAGTACTTC.

This clone was detected a few times. The chain links TRBV5-1 to TRBJ2-1; 9 bases are a match to TRBD1. Germline V CDR1 and CDR2: SGHRS, YFSETQ. Unmatched junction bases numbered 4, after V lost 7 bases and J lost 5 bases. The CDR3 extends over 13 amino acids. CDR3 sequence (DNA): TGCGCCAGCCGGGACAGGGTAGACAATGAGCAGTTCTTC. Protein: CASRDRVDNEQFF. The full variable domain, with the rest looked up from reference TRBV5-1 and TRBJ2-1, is KAGVTQTPRYLIKTRGQQVTLSCSPISGHRSVSWYQQTPGQGLQFLFEYFSETQRNKGNFPGRFSGRQFSNSRSEMNVSTLELGDSALYLCASRDRVDNEQFFGPGTRLTVL.

This sequence joins TRBV15 and TRBJ1-2; the D is unclear. Trimming took off 1 base at V and 4 bases at J, with 7 bases between the two ends. CDR1 LNHNV and CDR2 YYDKDF come from the germline V gene (reference sequence). CDR3 length equals 13 residues. As DNA, the CDR3 is TGTGCCACCAGCAGAGGGACGACCTATGGCTACACCTTC. It is translated as CATSRGTTYGYTF.

This clone is labeled as medium-sized. The rearrangement joins TRBV19 to TRBJ1-5; tentatively, D is TRBD1 (5 bases). The CDR3 consists of 15 residues. The V end lost 6 bases, the J end lost 7 bases, and 19 bases lay between the germline ends. Per germline, CDR1 LNHDA and CDR2 SQIVND (reference sequence). CDR3 nucleotide sequence: TGTGCCAGTAGCCGAGGGAGAGGGGAAAAACAGCCCCAGCATTTT. Amino acids: CASSRGRGEKQPQHF.

The chain employs TRBV18 and TRBJ2-7, with 7 bases matching TRBD1. The CDR3 has 14 amino acids. CDR1 KGHSH and CDR2 LQKENI come from the germline V gene. J gave up 3 bases and V 0 bases, and 2 bases lay outside the gene matches. CDR3 bases: TGTGCCAGCTCACCACCCGGGACAGTCTACGAGCAGTACTTC. It translates to CASSPPGTVYEQYF. Full variable domain (missing parts from reference TRBV18 and TRBJ2-7): NAGVMQNPRHLVRRRGQEARLRCSPMKGHSHVYWYRQLPEEGLKFMVYLQKENIIDESGMPKERFSAEFPKEGPSILRIQQVVRGDSAAYFCASSPPGTVYEQYFGPGTRLTVT.

This clone has only one observation. CDR3 DNA sequence: TGTGCCAGCAGATTAGCGGGGGGGCTCCAGTACTTC. It specifies CASRLAGGLQYF. This chain joins TRBV28 and TRBJ2-5, with 11 bases aligning to TRBD2. Germline loops: CDR1 MDHEN, CDR2 SYDVKM. The CDR3 runs 12 residues. Trimming at V came to 6 bases and at J to 10 bases, leaving 4 bases not matched to a gene.

V is TRBV6-5 and J is TRBJ2-7; no firm D call. The CDR3 covers 15 residues. V was pared by 4 bases and J by 2 bases, with 15 bases between. Germline V CDR1 and CDR2: MNHEY, SVGAGI. The CDR3 DNA reads TGTGCCAGCAGTTCCCTGGAACGGGCCGCCTACGAGCAGTACTTC. Its protein product is CASSSLERAAYEQYF.

This chain links TRBV28 with TRBJ2-7; the D gene is possibly TRBD2 (6 bases). CDR1 MDHEN and CDR2 SYDVKM come from the germline V gene. V lost 4 bases and J lost 6, with 10 bases in between. The CDR3 has 12 amino acids. The CDR3 bases are TGTGCCAGCAGTTGGGGGGATCTCGAGCAGTACTTC. Translating it yields CASSWGDLEQYF.